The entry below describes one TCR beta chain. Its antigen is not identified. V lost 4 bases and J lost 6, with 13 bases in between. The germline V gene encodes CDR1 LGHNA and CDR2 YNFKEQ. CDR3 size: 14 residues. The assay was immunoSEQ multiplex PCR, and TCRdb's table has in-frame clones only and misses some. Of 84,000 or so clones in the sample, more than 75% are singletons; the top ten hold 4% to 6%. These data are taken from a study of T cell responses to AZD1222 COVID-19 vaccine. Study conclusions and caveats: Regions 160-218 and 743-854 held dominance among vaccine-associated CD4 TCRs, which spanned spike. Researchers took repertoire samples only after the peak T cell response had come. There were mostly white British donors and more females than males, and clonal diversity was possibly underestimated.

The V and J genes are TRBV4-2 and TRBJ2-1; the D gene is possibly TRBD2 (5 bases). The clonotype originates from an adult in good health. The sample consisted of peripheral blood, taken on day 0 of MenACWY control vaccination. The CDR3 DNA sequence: TGTGCCAGCAGCCTAGAGGGAGAGAGCAATGAGCAGTTCTTC. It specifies CASSLEGESNEQFF.